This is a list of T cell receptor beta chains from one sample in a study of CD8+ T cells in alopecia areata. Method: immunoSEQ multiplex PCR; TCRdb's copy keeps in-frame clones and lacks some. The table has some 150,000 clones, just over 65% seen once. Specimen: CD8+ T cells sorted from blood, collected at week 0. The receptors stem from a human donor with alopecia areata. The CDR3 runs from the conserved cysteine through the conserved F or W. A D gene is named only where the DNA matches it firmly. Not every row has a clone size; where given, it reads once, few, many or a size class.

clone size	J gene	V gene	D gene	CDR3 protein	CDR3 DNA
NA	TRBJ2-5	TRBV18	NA	CASSPRDTYNQETQYF	TGTGCCAGCTCACCGCGGGACACTTACAACCAAGAGACCCAGTACTTC
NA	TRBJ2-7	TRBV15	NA	CATGVAETYEQYF	TGTGCCACCGGGGTAGCGGAGACCTACGAGCAGTACTTC
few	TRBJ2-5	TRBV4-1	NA	CASSQDAGQNFQETQYF	TGCGCCAGCAGCCAAGATGCCGGACAGAACTTCCAAGAGACCCAGTACTTC
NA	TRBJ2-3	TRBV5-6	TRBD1	CASSSRRDRGHQSTDTQYF	TGTGCCAGCAGCTCCCGCCGGGACAGGGGCCACCAGAGCACAGATACGCAGTATTTT
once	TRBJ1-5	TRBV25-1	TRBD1	CASRGDRFDQPQHF	TGTGCCAGCAGGGGGGACAGGTTCGATCAGCCCCAGCATTTT
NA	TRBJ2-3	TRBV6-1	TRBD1	CANRDRPTDTQYF	TGTGCCAACCGGGACAGGCCCACAGATACGCAGTATTTT
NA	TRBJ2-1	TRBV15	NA	CATSGTPNEQFF	TGTGCCACCAGCGGGACACCAAATGAGCAGTTCTTC
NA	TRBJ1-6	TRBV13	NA	CASSSPRAAGDSYNSPLHF	TGTGCCAGCAGCTCCCCCCGAGCAGCGGGGGACTCCTATAATTCACCCCTCCACTTT
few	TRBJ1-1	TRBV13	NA	CASSSHGGNTEAFF	TGTGCCAGCAGCTCACACGGGGGAAACACTGAAGCTTTCTTT
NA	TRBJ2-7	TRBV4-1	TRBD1	CASSQGTGGQREQYF	TGCGCCAGCAGCCAAGGTACAGGGGGTCAGAGGGAGCAGTACTTC
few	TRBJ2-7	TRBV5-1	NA	CASSKGIGRDAYEQYF	TGCGCCAGCAGCAAAGGGATTGGCAGGGACGCCTACGAGCAGTACTTC
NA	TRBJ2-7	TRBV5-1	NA	CASSTGSSYEQYF	TGCGCCAGCAGTACAGGGAGCTCCTACGAGCAGTACTTC